This entry lists 4 T cell receptor beta chains sequenced from one sample in a study of T cell responses to AZD1222 COVID-19 vaccine. The assay was immunoSEQ multiplex PCR, and TCRdb's table has in-frame clones only and misses some. This repertoire shows more than 70,000 clones, approximately 90% found once; its top ten account for 28%. The sequencing used peripheral blood, collected 28 days after the second AZD1222 dose. The receptors here all came from an adult who received the AZD1222 COVID-19 vaccine.

The chain is built from TRBV19 and TRBJ1-1, with TRBD1 matching over 7 bases. CDR1 is LNHDA and CDR2 is SQIVND in the germline V gene (reference sequence). There are 14 residues in the CDR3. Trimming took 4 bases from V and 1 from J; bases not matched to a gene: 3. CDR3 sequence: CASSTGGANTEAFF. The CDR3 nucleotides read TGTGCCAGTAGTACAGGGGGTGCGAACACTGAAGCTTTCTTT.

CDR3 amino acids: CATSSSGNTIYF. The CDR3 nucleotides are TGTGCCACCAGCAGCTCTGGAAACACCATATATTTT. V gene TRBV15 combines with J gene TRBJ1-3; D not resolved. Trimming took 3 bases from V and 0 from J, leaving 0 bases between them. Germline values: CDR1 LNHNV, CDR2 YYDKDF (reference sequence). The CDR3 contains 12 residues.

This chain connects TRBV9 to TRBJ2-5; D not certain. The V gene's germline CDR1 is SGDLS and CDR2 YYNGEE. The V end was cut by 0 bases, the J end by 0 bases, with 6 bases between. The CDR3 totals 14 residues. The CDR3, as DNA: TGTGCCAGCAGCGTAGAGGGTTACCAAGAGACCCAGTACTTC. Residues: CASSVEGYQETQYF.

The V gene is TRBV20-1, the J gene TRBJ2-5; D might be TRBD1 or TRBD2, each matching 5 bases. V lost 3 bases, J lost 4 bases, and 15 bases lay in between. The CDR3 spans 14 residues. The germline V gene has CDR1 DFQATT and CDR2 SNEGSKA (reference sequence). CDR3 sequence: CSASRGPRGETQYF. The CDR3 DNA is TGCAGTGCTAGTAGGGGCCCCCGGGGAGAGACCCAGTACTTC.